This is a list of T cell receptor beta chains from one sample in a study of regulatory T cells in long-lasting Graves disease. One entry per CDR3 protein, called by TCRdb with MiXCR from the multiplex PCR reads. The table shows roughly 420,000 distinct CDR3 sequences, with 16% occurring only once. These data also formed part of another study, on T cells in Graves' hyperthyroidism and ophthalmopathy.

The sample here was peripheral blood mononuclear cells (PBMCs), taken at new diagnosis, from a patient treated with antithyroid drugs. The receptors come from a young woman with Graves disease. Each CDR3 is given with its conserved first and last residue.

V	CDR3
TRBV19	CASSIKSARFNEQFF
TRBV15	CATSRTRGRRNYGYTF
TRBV10-3	CAIGGLAPNTDTQYF
TRBV14	CASSPALGALPTYEQYF
TRBV28	CASSLDTRLSTLHF
TRBV7-6	CASSPLGEAGELFF
TRBV10-3	CAISGGQGGVYEQYF
TRBV3-1	CASSQEAPGLAYEQYF
TRBV2	CASSSRKSDTIYF
TRBV6-5	CASSYALQGYEQYF
TRBV28	CASRLADQNPSSYEQYF
TRBV28	CASSLTSRNEQFF
TRBV18	CASSPSSGSSYNEQFF
TRBV30	CAWTVLDPYEQYF
TRBV3-1	CASSKGLAASYEQYF
TRBV27	CASAAGGRPETQYF
TRBV6-2/TRBV6-3	CASSLGWAGELFF
TRBV7-9	CASSRQGNVNTEAFF
TRBV27	CASSLNDRGGYTF
TRBV10-3	CAIRNRDNNEQFF
TRBV28	CASSPFRAHNEQYF
TRBV12-3/TRBV12-4	CASSFYQGGNGYTF
TRBV24-1	CATSDSGGNQPQHF
TRBV6-2/TRBV6-3	CASRVRSAGSYEQYF
TRBV5-1	CASSLGGRAGGDEQFF
TRBV7-9	CASSSPGTEHTIYF
TRBV4-1	CASSQDPGISYNEQFF
TRBV20-1	CSARDRGGGSSYNEQFF
TRBV6-1	CASSPGQAQETQYF
TRBV6-5	CASSYSKAGGGYEQYF
TRBV7-6	CASTTLSGEWGDTQYF
TRBV5-4	CASSPVDLAGDLYEQYF
TRBV5-6	CASSFPSRSSYEQYF
TRBV6-1	CASNQRGATNEKLFF
TRBV28	CASAWGNSGNTIYF
TRBV18	CASSLAVTYEQYF
TRBV10-1	CASGNSYEQYF
TRBV6-1	CASSGRDGYEQYF
TRBV19	CASSTRWDGYTF
TRBV19	CASSASSGISYEQYF
TRBV28	CASSMTSGRAYEQYF
TRBV20-1	CSAHRVTEAFF
TRBV20-1	CSATALGLNTEAFF
TRBV28	CASNSREQGTHEQFF
TRBV12-3/TRBV12-4	CASSPRLAGGVRHEQYF
TRBV20-1	CSAPLRYEQYF
TRBV6-5	CASSYTISGNEQYF
TRBV11-3	CASGSGQGYGEQFF
TRBV6-1	CASRDPPGLTPSTDTQYF
TRBV11-3	CASPGTSGSSDTQYF
TRBV2	CASGGQMDSPLHF
TRBV29-1	CSVEDENNEQFF
TRBV4-3	CASSRSGTSTDTQYF
TRBV10-3	CAISAVNLYEQYF
TRBV2	CASSDRTGTNTGELFF
TRBV5-1	CASSLGGRGVNTEAFF
TRBV7-2	CASSPRTASGETQYF
TRBV30	CAWSVLYTEAFF
TRBV20-1	CSARPKRELNIQYF